This T cell receptor beta chain came from a study of PD-1 and CTLA-4 blockade in melanoma. Method: immunoSEQ multiplex PCR; TCRdb's copy keeps in-frame clones and lacks some. The table shows around 31,000 clones, with 75% to 95% occurring only once. Trimming stripped 7 bases from V and 6 bases from J, with 18 bases between. This CDR3 spans 14 amino acids. Germline CDR1 is WNHNN and CDR2 is SYGVQD (reference sequence). The sequencing used CD8+ T cells from peripheral blood, collected from a patient given anti-PD-1 treatment. This chain joins TRBV10-1 and TRBJ1-1, with a weak D call TRBD1 (6 bases). This clonotype was obtained from a human donor with melanoma. CDR3 region: CASTGQSDFSEAFF. CDR3 sequence (DNA): TGCGCCAGCACCGGACAGTCGGATTTCTCTGAAGCTTTCTTT.